This TCR beta chain is drawn from a study of T-cell memory formation after mild COVID-19. Overall study findings and caveats: For contracting clones, CD4+ ones sat mainly in CM and EM, CD8+ in EMRA.

Concerning this clonotype: Its target is unknown.

TCRdb re-called the 5' RACE reads through MiXCR, storing one row per CDR3 protein. This sample has about 250,000 distinct CDR3 sequences; 15% occur once, and the top ten carry more than 2%. This receptor was taken from an adult woman who had mild COVID-19 (a few samples of this study predate the infection). Cell type and time point are not known. The sequencing input was PBMCs or a T cell subset sorted from them (not recorded which).

The CDR3 region is CASSQDNLGSYNEQFF. In nucleotides, the CDR3 is TGTGCCAGCAGCCAAGATAACCTGGGCTCCTACAATGAGCAGTTCTTC. V is TRBV3-1 and J is TRBJ2-1; no clear D. V was cut by 0 bases and J by 0 bases, with 9 bases left in between. The CDR3 sequence is 16 residues long. CDR1 and CDR2 from the germline V gene are LGHDT and YNNKEL (reference sequence).